Following are 21 T cell receptor beta chains from one sample sequenced in a study of cytomegalovirus exposure and HLA in healthy donors. The study ran its PCR with 60 Vbeta and 13 Jbeta primers. The assay was immunoSEQ multiplex PCR, and TCRdb's table has in-frame clones only and misses some. Of 160,000 or so clones in the sample, about 78% were seen once. Sequenced sample: PBMCs. The receptors come from a man in his fifties or sixties in good health and CMV-seronegative.

This rearrangement joins TRBV28 to TRBJ2-5; 11 positions agree with TRBD1. J gave up 4 bases and V 8 bases, and 3 bases lay outside the gene matches. The CDR3 covers 13 residues. The germline CDR1 and CDR2 sequences are MDHEN and SYDVKM. CDR3 DNA: TGTGCCAGCGGACAGGGGGCGTTAGAGACCCAGTACTTC. Protein product: CASGQGALETQYF.

The chain joins TRBV5-1 to TRBJ1-2; D not certain. The CDR3 contains 14 residues. Deletions cut 2 bases from V and 1 base from J, with 9 bases between. The germline CDR1 and CDR2 sequences are SGHRS and YFSETQ. CDR3: CASSFEGSNYGYTF. In DNA, the CDR3 is TGCGCCAGCAGCTTTGAGGGCAGTAACTATGGCTACACCTTC. The full variable domain, with the rest looked up from reference TRBV5-1 and TRBJ1-2, is KAGVTQTPRYLIKTRGQQVTLSCSPISGHRSVSWYQQTPGQGLQFLFEYFSETQRNKGNFPGRFSGRQFSNSRSEMNVSTLELGDSALYLCASSFEGSNYGYTFGSGTRLTVV.

This clone was counted a single time. V gene TRBV5-4 combines with J gene TRBJ2-7, with 11 bases that match TRBD1. Germline assignment: CDR1 SGHNT and CDR2 YYREEE (reference sequence). Germline trimming cut 2 bases from V and 9 bases from J; bases unmatched to any gene: 7. The CDR3 spans 14 residues. Here the CDR3 reads CASSLGQGANVQYF. CDR3 bases: TGTGCCAGCAGCTTAGGACAGGGGGCGAACGTGCAGTACTTC.

This clone came up a few times. The V gene is TRBV19, the J gene TRBJ2-4, with 9 bases aligning to TRBD1. Germline CDR1 reads LNHDA; CDR2 reads SQIVND (reference sequence). This CDR3 has 14 residues. V lost 6 bases, J lost 6 bases, and 6 bases stayed unmatched. The CDR3 is CASSPRDRVNIQYF. DNA of the CDR3: TGTGCCAGTAGCCCTCGGGACAGGGTAAACATTCAGTACTTC.

CDR3 amino acids: CASSEFRTGVREQFF. In nucleotides, the CDR3 is TGTGCCAGCAGTGAATTCCGTACAGGGGTGAGAGAGCAGTTCTTC. The chain joins TRBV6-1 to TRBJ2-1, with TRBD1 identical over 7 bases. The CDR3 extends over 15 amino acids. Trimming removed 2 bases from V and 10 bases from J; junction bases left unmatched: 11. Germline V CDR1 and CDR2: MNHNS, SASEGT.

This clone occurred a few times. The V gene is TRBV5-6, the J gene TRBJ2-2; 14 bases align to TRBD2. CDR3 length: 18 amino acids. Germline V gene data show CDR1 as SGHDT and CDR2 as YYEEEE. V was clipped by 4 bases and J by 0 bases; unmatched bases: 5. CDR3 DNA sequence: TGTGCCAGCAGCGAAATGACTAGCGGGAGGGCGAACACCGGGGAGCTGTTTTTT. Its translation is CASSEMTSGRANTGELFF. Full variable domain (outside the CDR3, taken from reference TRBV5-6 and TRBJ2-2): DAGVTQSPTHLIKTRGQQVTLRCSPKSGHDTVSWYQQALGQGPQFIFQYYEEEERQRGNFPDRFSGHQFPNYSSELNVNALLLGDSALYLCASSEMTSGRANTGELFFGEGSRLTVL.

The rearrangement links TRBV13 to TRBJ2-7; 8 bases align to TRBD1. Trimming took 5 bases from V and 5 from J; bases not matched to a gene: 5. This CDR3 spans 13 amino acids. Germline lookup yields CDR1 PRHDT and CDR2 FYEKMQ (reference sequence). Written as DNA, the CDR3 is TGTGCCAGCAGCCGACAGGGGTCCCACGAGCAGTACTTC. Its translation is CASSRQGSHEQYF.

As regards this clone: One end of the junction is discordant with germline, which a read error may explain. The J gene is TRBJ1-4, the V gene TRBV7-9; D remains unclear. Germline CDR1 is SEHNR and CDR2 is FQNEAQ (reference sequence). The CDR3 is made up of 13 amino acids. CDR3 bases: TGTTCCAGCAGCCACTTCAGCGGTGAAAAACTGTTTTTT. This encodes CSSSHFSGEKLFF.

In its sample, this clone was seen a few times. The CDR3 coding sequence is TGTGCCAGCAGCCTTGTAGGCGGGGAGCTTCGCGAGCAGTACTTC. Encoded protein: CASSLVGGELREQYF. V gene TRBV5-4 combines with J gene TRBJ2-7; D perhaps matches TRBD2 (6 bases). V lost 4 bases, J lost 6 bases, and 20 bases lay in between. CDR1 and CDR2 (germline): SGHNT, YYREEE (reference sequence). This CDR3 has 15 amino acids.

The J gene is TRBJ1-1, the V gene TRBV2; D is unclear. In germline, CDR1 is SNHLY, CDR2 FYNNEI. Trimming pared 4 bases from V and 1 base from J, leaving 10 bases between. The CDR3 covers 14 residues. The CDR3 protein is CASSVTGKNTEAFF. The CDR3 region has the DNA TGTGCCAGCAGTGTCACGGGGAAGAACACTGAAGCTTTCTTT.

The chain uses TRBV12-2 and TRBJ1-1. TRBV12-2 is a listed pseudogene. This CDR3 comprises 17 residues. The chain's CDR3 is CASRSPRGARAGTEAFF. The CDR3 nucleotides read TGTGCAAGTCGCTCTCCCCGGGGGGCCAGGGCTGGCACTGAAGCTTTCTTT.

With respect to this clone: Other DNA variants within this sample encode the same CDR3. V is TRBV28 and J is TRBJ2-7; TRBD2 might be the D (6 bases). The CDR3 consists of 13 residues. The germline V gene encodes CDR1 MDHEN and CDR2 SYDVKM. With 0 bases removed from V and 5 bases from J, the gap between germline ends came to 8 bases. CDR3 sequence reads: CASSLWGGDEQYF. The DNA of the CDR3 is TGTGCCAGCAGTTTATGGGGCGGGGACGAGCAGTACTTC.

V is TRBV6-6 and J is TRBJ2-7, with 8 bases fitting TRBD2. There are 15 residues in the CDR3. The germline V gene encodes CDR1 MNHNY and CDR2 SVGAGI (reference sequence). V was pared by 4 bases and J by 4 bases, with 9 bases of the junction left unmatched. The CDR3 coding sequence is TGTGCCAGCAGTTCCTCCGAGACTAGCGCTTACGAGCAGTACTTC. Encoded protein: CASSSSETSAYEQYF.

V and J are TRBV6-4 and TRBJ1-1; no clear D. The CDR3 covers 13 residues. Germline-derived CDR1 and CDR2 are MRHNA and SNTAGT. Trimming removed 5 bases from V and 4 bases from J, with 11 bases in between. The CDR3 sequence: CASSPRGVTEAFF. The CDR3 coding sequence is TGTGCCAGCAGTCCCCGGGGTGTCACTGAAGCTTTCTTT.

This chain connects TRBV30 to TRBJ1-5; D is unclear. Between the trimmed V and J ends, which lost 3 bases and 4 bases, there was a span of 13 bases. The CDR3 sequence is 14 residues long. Germline V gives CDR1 GTSNPN, CDR2 SVGIG (reference sequence). In DNA, the CDR3 is TGTGCCTGGAGAGACCCACAGTGGAATCAGCCCCAGCATTTT. Translation: CAWRDPQWNQPQHF.

J is TRBJ1-5 and V is TRBV6-1; 8 bases align to TRBD1. This CDR3 contains 14 residues. Germline CDR1 and CDR2: MNHNS and SASEGT. Trimming cost V 6 bases and J 6 bases; bases outside gene matches: 7. CDR3 DNA: TGTGCCAGCAGCCCCAGGGGGCAGATTCAGCCCCAGCATTTT. Protein: CASSPRGQIQPQHF.

The V call is TRBV7-9, the J call TRBJ2-7; 11 bases match TRBD1. This CDR3 region has 14 residues. The germline V gene has CDR1 SEHNR and CDR2 FQNEAQ (reference sequence). Losses at the gene ends were 5 bases for V and 3 bases for J; bases not matched to a gene: 3. In DNA form, the CDR3 reads TGTGCCAGCAGCCCAGGGACAGGGGGCTACGAGCAGTACTTC. Translated, it gives CASSPGTGGYEQYF. Full variable domain (missing parts from reference TRBV7-9 and TRBJ2-7): DTGVSQNPRHKITKRGQNVTFRCDPISEHNRLYWYRQTLGQGPEFLTYFQNEAQLEKSRLLSDRFSAERPKGSFSTLEIQRTEQGDSAMYLCASSPGTGGYEQYFGPGTRLTVT.

V usage is TRBV10-3 and J usage is TRBJ2-2, with 9 bases identical to TRBD2. This CDR3 is 15 amino acids long. V was clipped by 3 bases and J by 7 bases; unmatched bases: 6. Germline loops: CDR1 ENHRY, CDR2 SYGVKD. The CDR3 DNA follows: TGTGCCATCAGTGAATCGGGGACTAGCCTCGGGGAGCTGTTTTTT. This encodes CAISESGTSLGELFF.

V gene TRBV7-9 combines with J gene TRBJ2-1; 7 bases map to TRBD2. This CDR3 region has 15 residues. J was trimmed by 5 bases and V by 1 base; bases with no gene match: 5. Per germline, CDR1 SEHNR and CDR2 FQNEAQ (reference sequence). CDR3 in DNA: TGTGCCAGCAGCTTAGGTGGGCTAGCGGACAATGAGCAGTTCTTC. It encodes CASSLGGLADNEQFF.

The gene calls are TRBV5-1 and TRBJ2-7, with D perhaps matching TRBD1 (5 bases). V was clipped by 4 bases and J by 3 bases, with 11 bases between them. The CDR3 consists of 13 residues. Germline CDR1 reads SGHRS; CDR2 reads YFSETQ. In DNA, the CDR3 is TGCGCCAGCAGCCCCCAGGGATACTACGAGCAGTACTTC. Residues: CASSPQGYYEQYF.

The chain is built from TRBV6-5 and TRBJ2-7; 10 positions match TRBD1. V lost 2 bases to trimming and J lost 3 bases; unmatched junction nucleotides: 1. CDR1 is MNHEY and CDR2 is SVGAGI in the germline V gene. CDR3 length equals 14 residues. In nucleotides, the CDR3 is TGTGCCAGCAGTTACGGGACAGGGGACTACGAGCAGTACTTC. This sequence encodes CASSYGTGDYEQYF.